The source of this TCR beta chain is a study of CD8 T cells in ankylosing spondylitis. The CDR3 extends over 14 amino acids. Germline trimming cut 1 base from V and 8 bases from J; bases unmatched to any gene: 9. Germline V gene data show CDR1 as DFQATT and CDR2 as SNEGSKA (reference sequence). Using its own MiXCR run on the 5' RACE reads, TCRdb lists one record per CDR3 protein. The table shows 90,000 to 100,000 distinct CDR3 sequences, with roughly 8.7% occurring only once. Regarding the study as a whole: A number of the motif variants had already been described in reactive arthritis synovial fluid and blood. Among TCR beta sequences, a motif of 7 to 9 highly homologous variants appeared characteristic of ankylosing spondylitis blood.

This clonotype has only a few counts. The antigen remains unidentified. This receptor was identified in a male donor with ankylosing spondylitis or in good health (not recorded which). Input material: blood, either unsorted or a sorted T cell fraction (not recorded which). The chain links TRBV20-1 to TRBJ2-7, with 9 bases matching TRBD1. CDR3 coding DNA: TGCAGTGCTAGAGGGATACCGACAGGGGGGAAGCAGTACTTC. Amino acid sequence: CSARGIPTGGKQYF.